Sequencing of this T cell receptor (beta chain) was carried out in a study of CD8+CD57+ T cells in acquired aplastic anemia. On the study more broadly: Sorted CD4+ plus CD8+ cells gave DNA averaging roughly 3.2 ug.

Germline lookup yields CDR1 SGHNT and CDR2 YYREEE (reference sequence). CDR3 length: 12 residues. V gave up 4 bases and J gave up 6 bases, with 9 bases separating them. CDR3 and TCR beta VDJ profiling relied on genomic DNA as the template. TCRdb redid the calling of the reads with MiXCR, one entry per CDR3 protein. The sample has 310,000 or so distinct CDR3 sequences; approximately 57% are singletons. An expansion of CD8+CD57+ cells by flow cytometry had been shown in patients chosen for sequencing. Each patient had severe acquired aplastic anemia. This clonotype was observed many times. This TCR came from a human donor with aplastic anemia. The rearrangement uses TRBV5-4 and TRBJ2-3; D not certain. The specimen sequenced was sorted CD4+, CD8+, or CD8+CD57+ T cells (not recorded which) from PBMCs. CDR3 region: CASSHTQDTQYF. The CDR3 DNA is TGTGCCAGCAGCCACACCCAGGATACGCAGTATTTT.